The rows below give T cell receptor beta chains drawn from one sample of a study of cytomegalovirus exposure and HLA in healthy donors. Assay used: immunoSEQ multiplex PCR; TCRdb lists only in-frame clones, some missing. The sample lists approximately 100,000 clones, around 88% seen once, with roughly 3.7% in the top ten. The material sequenced was PBMCs. Every receptor here comes from a woman in her thirties in good health and CMV-seronegative. CDR3s include the opening cysteine and the closing phenylalanine or tryptophan. The D gene is left open where the match is weak. A clone size is listed for some rows: how often the clone was seen (once, few, many), or a class if it is expanded.

size: few
D: TRBD2
J: TRBJ2-7
V: TRBV5-1
DNA: TGCGCCAGCAGCCCTCTTGTAAGCGGGGGGTATACCCACGAGCAGTACTTC
CDR3: CASSPLVSGGYTHEQYF

size: NA
D: NA
J: TRBJ2-7
V: TRBV7-6
DNA: TGTGCCAGCAGCCGCGCCGGTAGGGGCGGATCCTACGAGCAGTACTTC
CDR3: CASSRAGRGGSYEQYF

size: NA
D: NA
J: TRBJ2-5
V: TRBV11-2
DNA: TGTGCCAGCAGTGCCTCAGGGTTCGGGGAGACCCAGTACTTC
CDR3: CASSASGFGETQYF

size: NA
D: TRBD2
J: TRBJ2-1
V: TRBV9
DNA: TGTGCCAGCAGCGTAGACCCCGGGACTAGCGAGCAGTTCTTC
CDR3: CASSVDPGTSEQFF

size: NA
D: NA
J: TRBJ1-2
V: TRBV28
DNA: TGTGCCAGCAGGACCCCGGGTGGCTACACCTTC
CDR3: CASRTPGGYTF

size: NA
D: TRBD2
J: TRBJ2-3
V: TRBV9
DNA: TGTGCCAGCAGCGTATCCGGGGGGGCAGATACGCAGTATTTT
CDR3: CASSVSGGADTQYF

size: NA
D: NA
J: TRBJ1-1
V: TRBV7-6
DNA: TGTGCCAGCAGCTTCTCCCCCGGGGAGGGGACTGAAGCTTTCTTT
CDR3: CASSFSPGEGTEAFF

size: few
D: NA
J: TRBJ2-7
V: TRBV19
DNA: TGTGCCAGTAGTGCTCTCCGGCTCAGGGATGGGGAGCAGTACTTC
CDR3: CASSALRLRDGEQYF

size: NA
D: NA
J: TRBJ2-2
V: TRBV6-5
DNA: TGTGCCAGCAGTTACTCGAGATTTGGGCAGCCCGGGGAGCTGTTTTTT
CDR3: CASSYSRFGQPGELFF

size: NA
D: TRBD1
J: TRBJ2-7
V: TRBV7-2
DNA: TGTGCCAGCAGCCACTTCAGGGGACAGGGGTCCTACGAGCAGTACTTC
CDR3: CASSHFRGQGSYEQYF

size: once
D: TRBD1
J: TRBJ2-2
V: TRBV5-1
DNA: TGCGCCAGCAGTCCTTTTGGACAGGGGAACACCGGGGAGCTGTTTTTT
CDR3: CASSPFGQGNTGELFF

size: NA
D: NA
J: TRBJ2-7
V: TRBV7-2
DNA: TGTGCCAGCAGCGGGGGCCACGAGCAGTACTTC
CDR3: CASSGGHEQYF

size: NA
D: TRBD1
J: TRBJ1-3
V: TRBV5-1
DNA: TGCGCCAGCAGCTTAAACCCACAGGGGAAAGGGTTCTCTGGAAACACCATATATTTT
CDR3: CASSLNPQGKGFSGNTIYF

size: NA
D: NA
J: TRBJ2-7
V: TRBV28
DNA: TGTGCCAGCAGTCGGGAATACGAGCAGTACTTC
CDR3: CASSREYEQYF

size: NA
D: NA
J: TRBJ1-2
V: TRBV7-2
DNA: TGTGCCAGCAGCTTAGTACTTAACTATGGCTACACCTTC
CDR3: CASSLVLNYGYTF

size: NA
D: NA
J: TRBJ2-1
V: TRBV11-2
DNA: TGTGCCAGCAGCTTACCTAGCCGGGTAGTGTTCTTC
CDR3: CASSLPSRVVFF

size: NA
D: NA
J: TRBJ2-5
V: TRBV6-5
DNA: TGTGCCAGCAGTTACTCGGAGCGACAAGAGACCCAGTACTTC
CDR3: CASSYSERQETQYF

size: NA
D: NA
J: TRBJ1-5
V: TRBV27
DNA: TGTTCCAGTGCAGTGGGGGGTGGAGTTGATCAGCCCCAGCATTTT
CDR3: CSSAVGGGVDQPQHF

size: NA
D: NA
J: TRBJ2-1
V: TRBV11-2
DNA: TGTGCCAGCAGCTTAGATAGGGGCACCGTGGGCAATGAGCAGTTCTTC
CDR3: CASSLDRGTVGNEQFF

size: NA
D: TRBD2
J: TRBJ2-5
V: TRBV2
DNA: TGTGCCAGCAGTCTGGGGACTAGCGGGGCAGAGACCCAGTACTTC
CDR3: CASSLGTSGAETQYF

size: few
D: NA
J: TRBJ2-1
V: TRBV19
DNA: TGTGCCAGTAGTATAGGCAGCGGGGACATGGGTGAGCAGTTCTTC
CDR3: CASSIGSGDMGEQFF

size: few
D: TRBD1
J: TRBJ1-1
V: TRBV28
DNA: TGTGCCAGCAGCCCGCGGTTGGACAGGGGAGCTTTCTTT
CDR3: CASSPRLDRGAFF

size: NA
D: TRBD1
J: TRBJ1-1
V: TRBV19
DNA: TGTGCCAGTAGTACTCAGGGGGTGAACACTGAAGCTTTCTTT
CDR3: CASSTQGVNTEAFF

size: NA
D: NA
J: TRBJ2-7
V: TRBV11-3
DNA: TGTGCCAGCAGCCCAGCGGCTACCTACGAGCAGTACTTC
CDR3: CASSPAATYEQYF

size: once
D: NA
J: TRBJ2-3
V: TRBV2
DNA: TGTGCCAGCAGTCCCCGGGACTTCAGCACAGATACGCAGTATTTT
CDR3: CASSPRDFSTDTQYF

size: NA
D: TRBD2
J: TRBJ2-3
V: TRBV2
DNA: TGTGCCAGCGCCGAAGCCGGGACTATCCACACAGATACGCAGTATTTT
CDR3: CASAEAGTIHTDTQYF

size: NA
D: NA
J: TRBJ2-1
V: TRBV28
DNA: TGTGCCAGCAGTTTCTTCGAGCTGGGGAGCTCCTACAATGAGCAGTTCTTC
CDR3: CASSFFELGSSYNEQFF

size: once
D: TRBD1
J: TRBJ1-4
V: TRBV5-4
DNA: TGTGCCAGCAGCCCATGGGGGGACAGGGCTGTTAGCGGGGAAAAACTGTTTTTT
CDR3: CASSPWGDRAVSGEKLFF

size: NA
D: NA
J: TRBJ1-1
V: TRBV14
DNA: TGTGCCAGCAGCCAAGATCCGGGAATGGGTGTCACTGAAGCTTTCTTT
CDR3: CASSQDPGMGVTEAFF

size: NA
D: NA
J: TRBJ1-2
V: TRBV9
DNA: TGTGCCAGCAGCGTAGGCAGGGCAATAAACTATGGCTACACCTTC
CDR3: CASSVGRAINYGYTF

size: few
D: NA
J: TRBJ2-2
V: TRBV5-1
DNA: TGCGCCAGCAGCGGTGAACAGGGTTCTTGGACCGGGGAGCTGTTTTTT
CDR3: CASSGEQGSWTGELFF

size: NA
D: NA
J: TRBJ2-7
V: TRBV7-8
DNA: TGTGCCAGCAGCTTATTGGGGGGTTACGAGCAGTACTTC
CDR3: CASSLLGGYEQYF

size: NA
D: NA
J: TRBJ1-1
V: TRBV7-2
DNA: TGTGCCAGCAGCCCGACCTTTGCGGCTGAAGCTTTCTTT
CDR3: CASSPTFAAEAFF

size: NA
D: TRBD1
J: TRBJ1-1
V: TRBV11-3
DNA: TGTGCCAGCAGCTTAACAGGGGTACCGAACACTGAAGCTTTCTTT
CDR3: CASSLTGVPNTEAFF

size: NA
D: NA
J: TRBJ1-2
V: TRBV19
DNA: TGTGCCAGTAGTCTGGGGGCTGGTAACTCCTATGGCTACACCTTC
CDR3: CASSLGAGNSYGYTF

size: few
D: TRBD1
J: TRBJ1-1
V: TRBV28
DNA: TGTGCCAGCAGTTTAGCAGGGGGCTACGCTTTCTTT
CDR3: CASSLAGGYAFF

size: few
D: TRBD1
J: TRBJ2-7
V: TRBV6-5
DNA: TGTGCCAGCAGTTCCCCCGGGACAGGCTACGAGCAGTACTTC
CDR3: CASSSPGTGYEQYF

size: NA
D: NA
J: TRBJ2-3
V: TRBV28
DNA: TGTGCCAGCAGTTTAATAGGCGGTTCGCAGTATTTT
CDR3: CASSLIGGSQYF

size: NA
D: NA
J: TRBJ2-7
V: TRBV13
DNA: TGTGCCAGCAGCCAGGGAGGTCCCTACGAGCAGTACTTC
CDR3: CASSQGGPYEQYF

size: NA
D: NA
J: TRBJ2-7
V: TRBV7-2
DNA: TGTGCCAGCAGCCCACAGGGAACCTACGAGCAGTACTTC
CDR3: CASSPQGTYEQYF

size: NA
D: NA
J: TRBJ1-2
V: TRBV5-1
DNA: TGCGCCAGCAGCCCTCTGGGGCAGGTCGGGTCTAACTATGGCTACACCTTC
CDR3: CASSPLGQVGSNYGYTF

size: NA
D: TRBD2
J: TRBJ2-6
V: TRBV6-1
DNA: TGTGCCAGCAGTGAGCCAGGGAGGGGATCTGGGGCCAACGTCCTGACTTTC
CDR3: CASSEPGRGSGANVLTF

size: NA
D: NA
J: TRBJ1-4
V: TRBV28
DNA: TGTGCCAGCAGTTTACTACCCAGAGGGGAAAAACTGTTTTTT
CDR3: CASSLLPRGEKLFF

size: NA
D: NA
J: TRBJ2-1
V: TRBV2
DNA: TGTGCCAGCCGGAGGGAGTCCTCCTCCTACAATGAGCAGTTCTTC
CDR3: CASRRESSSYNEQFF

size: NA
D: TRBD1
J: TRBJ2-5
V: TRBV10-3
DNA: TGTGCCATCCGGGACAGGGATTTACAAGAGACCCAGTACTTC
CDR3: CAIRDRDLQETQYF